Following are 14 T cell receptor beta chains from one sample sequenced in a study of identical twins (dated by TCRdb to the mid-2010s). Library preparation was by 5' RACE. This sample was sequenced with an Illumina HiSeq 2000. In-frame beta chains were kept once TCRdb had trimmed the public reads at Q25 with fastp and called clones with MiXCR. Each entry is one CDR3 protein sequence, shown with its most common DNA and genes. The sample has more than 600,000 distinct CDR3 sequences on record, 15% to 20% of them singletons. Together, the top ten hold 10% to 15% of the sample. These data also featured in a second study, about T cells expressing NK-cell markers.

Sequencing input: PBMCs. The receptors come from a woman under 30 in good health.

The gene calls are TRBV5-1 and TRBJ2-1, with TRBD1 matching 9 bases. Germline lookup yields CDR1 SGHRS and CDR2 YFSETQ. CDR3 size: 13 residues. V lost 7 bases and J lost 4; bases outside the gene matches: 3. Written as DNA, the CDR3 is TGCGCCAGCGCGGGACAGGGTTACAATGAGCAGTTCTTC. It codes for CASAGQGYNEQFF.

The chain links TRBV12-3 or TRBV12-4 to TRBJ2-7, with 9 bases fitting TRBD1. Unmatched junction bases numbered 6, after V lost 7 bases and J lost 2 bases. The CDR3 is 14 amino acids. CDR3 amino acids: CASTLGQGAYEQYF. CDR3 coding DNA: TGTGCCAGCACTTTGGGACAGGGAGCCTACGAGCAGTACTTC.

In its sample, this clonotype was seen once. The CDR3 coding sequence is TGCAGTGCTCTCGCTAGCGACTCCTACGAGCAGTACTTC. As protein: CSALASDSYEQYF. J is TRBJ2-7 and V is TRBV20-1; a weak D match, TRBD2 (6 bases). The germline gives CDR1 DFQATT, CDR2 SNEGSKA (reference sequence). V shed 5 bases and J shed 0 bases, with 11 bases lying between them. The CDR3 totals 13 residues.

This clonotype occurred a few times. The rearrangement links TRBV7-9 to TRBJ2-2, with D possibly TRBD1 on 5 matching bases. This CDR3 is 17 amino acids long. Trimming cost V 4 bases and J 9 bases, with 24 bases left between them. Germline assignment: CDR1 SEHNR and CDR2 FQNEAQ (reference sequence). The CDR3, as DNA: TGTGCCAGCAGCTCCCGACAGACCGGCCGTAGGGGCTGGGAGCTGTTTTTT. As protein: CASSSRQTGRRGWELFF.

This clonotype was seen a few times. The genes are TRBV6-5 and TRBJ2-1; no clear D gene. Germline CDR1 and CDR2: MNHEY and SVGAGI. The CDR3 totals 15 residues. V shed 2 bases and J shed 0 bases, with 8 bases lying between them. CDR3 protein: CASSYTDPSYNEQFF. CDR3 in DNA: TGTGCCAGCAGTTACACGGACCCCTCCTACAATGAGCAGTTCTTC.

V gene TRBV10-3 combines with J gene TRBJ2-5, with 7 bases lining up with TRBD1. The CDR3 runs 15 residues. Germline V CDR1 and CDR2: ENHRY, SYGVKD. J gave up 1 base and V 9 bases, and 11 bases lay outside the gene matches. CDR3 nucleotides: TGTGCCATTTCTAGGTCCCAGGGGGTCCAAGAGACCCAGTACTTC. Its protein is CAISRSQGVQETQYF.

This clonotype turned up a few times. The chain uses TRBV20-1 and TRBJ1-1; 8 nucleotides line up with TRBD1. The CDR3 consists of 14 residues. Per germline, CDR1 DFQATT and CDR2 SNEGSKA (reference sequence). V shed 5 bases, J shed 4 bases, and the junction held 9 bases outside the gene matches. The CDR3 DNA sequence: TGCAGTGCTCTCGACAGGGGCAAGGTCACTGAAGCTTTCTTT. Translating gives CSALDRGKVTEAFF.

This CDR3 is CASSRGGRAYETQYF. For the CDR3, the DNA is TGTGCCAGCAGCCGCGGGGGGAGGGCGTACGAGACCCAGTACTTC. V usage is TRBV5-6 and J usage is TRBJ2-5, with 8 bases fitting TRBD2. The CDR3 length is 15 residues. Losses at the gene ends were 4 bases for V and 5 bases for J; bases not matched to a gene: 10. The germline CDR1 and CDR2 sequences are SGHDT and YYEEEE.

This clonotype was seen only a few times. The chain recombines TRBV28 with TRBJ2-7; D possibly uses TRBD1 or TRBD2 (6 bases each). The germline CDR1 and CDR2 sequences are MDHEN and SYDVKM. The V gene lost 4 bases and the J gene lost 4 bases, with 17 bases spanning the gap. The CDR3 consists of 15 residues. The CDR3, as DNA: TGTGCCAGCAGTTCCGGGGGCGTCGCGGCTTACGAGCAGTACTTC. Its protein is CASSSGGVAAYEQYF.

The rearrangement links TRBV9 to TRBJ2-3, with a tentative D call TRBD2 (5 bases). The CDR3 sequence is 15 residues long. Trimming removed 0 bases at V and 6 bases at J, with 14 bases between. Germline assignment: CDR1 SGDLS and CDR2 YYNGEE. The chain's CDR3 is CASSVGNSAVDTQYF. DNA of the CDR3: TGTGCCAGCAGCGTAGGTAATAGCGCCGTGGATACGCAGTATTTT. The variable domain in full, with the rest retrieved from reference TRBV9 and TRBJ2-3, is DSGVTQTPKHLITATGQRVTLRCSPRSGDLSVYWYQQSLDQGLQFLIQYYNGEERAKGNILERFSAQQFPDLHSELNLSSLELGDSALYFCASSVGNSAVDTQYFGPGTRLTVL.

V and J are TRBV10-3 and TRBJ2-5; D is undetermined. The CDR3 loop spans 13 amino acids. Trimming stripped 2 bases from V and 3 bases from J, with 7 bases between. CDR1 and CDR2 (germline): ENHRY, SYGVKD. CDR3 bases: TGTGCCATCAGTGAGCCTGGGGAAGAGACCCAGTACTTC. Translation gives CAISEPGEETQYF.

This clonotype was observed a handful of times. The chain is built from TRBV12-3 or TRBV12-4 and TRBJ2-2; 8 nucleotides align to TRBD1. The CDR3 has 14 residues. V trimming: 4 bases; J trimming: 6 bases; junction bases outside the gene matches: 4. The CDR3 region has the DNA TGTGCCAGCAGTTCAAACAGGGGGGCCGGGGAGCTGTTTTTT. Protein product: CASSSNRGAGELFF.

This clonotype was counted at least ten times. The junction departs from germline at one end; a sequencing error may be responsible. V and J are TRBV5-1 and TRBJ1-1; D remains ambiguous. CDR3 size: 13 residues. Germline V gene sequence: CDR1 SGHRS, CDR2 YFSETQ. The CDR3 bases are TGTGCCAGCAGCTTATCCGGCGGCACTGAAGCTTTCTTT. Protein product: CASSLSGGTEAFF. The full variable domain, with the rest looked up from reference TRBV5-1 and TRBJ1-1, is KAGVTQTPRYLIKTRGQQVTLSCSPISGHRSVSWYQQTPGQGLQFLFEYFSETQRNKGNFPGRFSGRQFSNSRSEMNVSTLELGDSALYLCASSLSGGTEAFFGQGTRLTVV.

CDR3: CASSQTSGGNEQFF. As DNA, the CDR3 is TGTGCCAGCAGCCAGACTAGCGGGGGGAATGAGCAGTTCTTC. The chain employs TRBV7-9 and TRBJ2-1, with TRBD2 matching 13 bases. Trimming took 5 bases from V and 7 from J; bases not matched to a gene: 2. This CDR3 region has 14 residues. The germline V gene has CDR1 SEHNR and CDR2 FQNEAQ (reference sequence).